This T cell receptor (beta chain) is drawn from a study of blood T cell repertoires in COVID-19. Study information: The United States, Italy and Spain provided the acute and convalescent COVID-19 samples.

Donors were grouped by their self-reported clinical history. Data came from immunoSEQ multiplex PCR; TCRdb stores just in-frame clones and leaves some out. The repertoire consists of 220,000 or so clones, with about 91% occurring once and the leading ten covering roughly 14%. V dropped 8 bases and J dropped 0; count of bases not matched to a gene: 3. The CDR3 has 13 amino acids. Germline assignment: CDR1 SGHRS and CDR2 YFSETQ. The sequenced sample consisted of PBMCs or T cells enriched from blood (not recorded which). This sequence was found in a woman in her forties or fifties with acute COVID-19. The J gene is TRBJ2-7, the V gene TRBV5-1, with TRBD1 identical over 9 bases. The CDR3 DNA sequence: TGCGCCAGTCAACAGGGGGCCTCCTACGAGCAGTACTTC. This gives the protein CASQQGASYEQYF.